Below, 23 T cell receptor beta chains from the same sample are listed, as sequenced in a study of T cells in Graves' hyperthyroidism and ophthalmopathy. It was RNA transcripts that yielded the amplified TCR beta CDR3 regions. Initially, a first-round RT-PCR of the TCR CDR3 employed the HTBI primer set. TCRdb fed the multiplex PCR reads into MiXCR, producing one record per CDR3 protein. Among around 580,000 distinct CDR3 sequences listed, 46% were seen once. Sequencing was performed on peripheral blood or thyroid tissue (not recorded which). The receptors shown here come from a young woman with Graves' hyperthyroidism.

In nucleotides, the CDR3 is TGTGCCAGCAGCAAACCGGGAAAGGAAAAACTGTTTTTT. This translates into CASSKPGKEKLFF. The chain joins TRBV7-9 to TRBJ1-4; D is unresolved. The V gene's germline CDR1 is SEHNR and CDR2 FQNEAQ (reference sequence). This CDR3 region has 13 residues. V was pared by 5 bases and J by 8 bases, with 12 bases between.

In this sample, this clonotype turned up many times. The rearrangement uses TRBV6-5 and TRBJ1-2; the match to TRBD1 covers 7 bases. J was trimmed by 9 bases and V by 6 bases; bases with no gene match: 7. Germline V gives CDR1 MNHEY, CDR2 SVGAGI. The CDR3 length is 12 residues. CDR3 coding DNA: TGTGCCAGCAGAACAGGGGTGTCTTGCTACACCTTC. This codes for CASRTGVSCYTF.

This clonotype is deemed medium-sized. This CDR3 reads CASSSAGYTGETQYF. As DNA, the CDR3 is TGTGCCAGCAGTTCCGCAGGGTATACGGGCGAGACCCAGTACTTC. The V and J genes are TRBV12-3 or TRBV12-4 and TRBJ2-5, with D perhaps matching TRBD1 (5 bases). This CDR3 is built from 15 residues. The V end was cut by 4 bases, the J end by 5 bases, with 17 bases between.

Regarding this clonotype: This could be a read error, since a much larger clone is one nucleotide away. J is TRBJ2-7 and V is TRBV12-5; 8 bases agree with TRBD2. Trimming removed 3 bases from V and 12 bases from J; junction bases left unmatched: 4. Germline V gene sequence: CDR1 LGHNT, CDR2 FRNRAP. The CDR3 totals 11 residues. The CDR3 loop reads CASGFPRGVYF. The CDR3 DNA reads TGTGCTAGTGGTTTCCCGCGGGGGGTGTACTTC.

CDR3 amino acids: CSVEESGAYSYEQYF. CDR3 nucleotide sequence: TGCAGCGTTGAAGAAAGCGGGGCGTACTCCTACGAGCAGTACTTC. The rearrangement uses TRBV29-1 and TRBJ2-7; 7 nucleotides line up with TRBD2. The ends lost 0 bases at V and 0 bases at J; junction bases unmatched: 5. CDR3 length: 15 amino acids. CDR1 is SQVTM, CDR2 ANQGSEA, per germline.

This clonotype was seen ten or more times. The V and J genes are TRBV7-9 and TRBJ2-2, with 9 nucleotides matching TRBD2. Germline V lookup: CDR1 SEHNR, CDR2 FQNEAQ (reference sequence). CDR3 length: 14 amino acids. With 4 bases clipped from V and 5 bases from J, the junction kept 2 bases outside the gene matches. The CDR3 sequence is CASSWGLATGELFF. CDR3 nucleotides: TGTGCCAGCAGCTGGGGACTAGCAACCGGGGAGCTGTTTTTT.

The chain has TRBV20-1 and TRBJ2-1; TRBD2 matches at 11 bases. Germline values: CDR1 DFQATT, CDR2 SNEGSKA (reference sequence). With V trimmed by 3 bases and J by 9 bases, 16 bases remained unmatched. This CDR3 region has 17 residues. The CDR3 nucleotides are TGCAGTGCTAGTAAAACTAGCGGGAGTCTTATTCGAATTGAGCAGTTCTTC. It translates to CSASKTSGSLIRIEQFF.

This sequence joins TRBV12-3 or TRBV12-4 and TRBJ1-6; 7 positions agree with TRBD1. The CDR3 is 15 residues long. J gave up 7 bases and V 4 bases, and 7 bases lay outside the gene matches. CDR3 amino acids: CASSWPGTANSPLHF. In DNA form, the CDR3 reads TGTGCCAGCAGTTGGCCCGGGACAGCAAATTCACCCCTCCACTTT.

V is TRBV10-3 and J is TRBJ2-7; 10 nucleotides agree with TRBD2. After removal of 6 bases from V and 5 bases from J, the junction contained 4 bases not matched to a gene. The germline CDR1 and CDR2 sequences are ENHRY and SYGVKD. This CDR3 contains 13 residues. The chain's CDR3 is CAISALAGHEQYF. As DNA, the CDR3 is TGTGCCATCAGCGCACTAGCGGGACACGAGCAGTACTTC.

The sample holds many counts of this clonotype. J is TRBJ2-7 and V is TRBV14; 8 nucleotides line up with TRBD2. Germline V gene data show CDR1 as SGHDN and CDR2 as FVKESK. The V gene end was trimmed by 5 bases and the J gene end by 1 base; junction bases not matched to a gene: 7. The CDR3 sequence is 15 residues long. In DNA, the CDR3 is TGTGCCAGCAGCTCGACTAGCGCAAAGTCCTACGAGCAGTACTTC. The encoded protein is CASSSTSAKSYEQYF.

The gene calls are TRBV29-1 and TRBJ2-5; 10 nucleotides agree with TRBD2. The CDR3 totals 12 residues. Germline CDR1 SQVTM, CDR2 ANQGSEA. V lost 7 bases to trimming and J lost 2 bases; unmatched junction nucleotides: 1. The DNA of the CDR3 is TGCAGCGGGACTAGCGGTCAAGAGACCCAGTACTTC. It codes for CSGTSGQETQYF.

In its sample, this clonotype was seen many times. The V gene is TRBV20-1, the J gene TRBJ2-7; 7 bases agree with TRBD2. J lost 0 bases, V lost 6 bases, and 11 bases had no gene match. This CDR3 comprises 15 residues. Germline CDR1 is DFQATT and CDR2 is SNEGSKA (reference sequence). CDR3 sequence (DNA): TGCAGTGCAACCACACCGACTAGCAGCTCCTACGAGCAGTACTTC. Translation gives CSATTPTSSSYEQYF.

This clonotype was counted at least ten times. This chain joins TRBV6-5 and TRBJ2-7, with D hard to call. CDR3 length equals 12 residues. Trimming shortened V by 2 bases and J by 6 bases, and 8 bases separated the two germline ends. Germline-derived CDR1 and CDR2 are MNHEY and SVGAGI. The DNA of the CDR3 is TGTGCCAGCAGTTACCAGTTCGGCGAGCAGTACTTC. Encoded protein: CASSYQFGEQYF.

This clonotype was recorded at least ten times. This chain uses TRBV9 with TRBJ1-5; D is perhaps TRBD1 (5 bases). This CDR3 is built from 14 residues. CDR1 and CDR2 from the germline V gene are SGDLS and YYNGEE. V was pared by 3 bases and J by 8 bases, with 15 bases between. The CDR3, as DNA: TGTGCCAGCAGCGCCGGGGGGGGAAGTGAGCCCCAGCATTTT. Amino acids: CASSAGGGSEPQHF.

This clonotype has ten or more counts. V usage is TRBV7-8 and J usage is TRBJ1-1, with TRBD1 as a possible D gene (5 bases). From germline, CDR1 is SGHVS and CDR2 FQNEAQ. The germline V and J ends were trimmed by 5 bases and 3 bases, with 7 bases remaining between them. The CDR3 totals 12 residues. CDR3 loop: CASSTGHTEAFF. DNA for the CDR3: TGTGCCAGCAGCACGGGACACACTGAAGCTTTCTTT.

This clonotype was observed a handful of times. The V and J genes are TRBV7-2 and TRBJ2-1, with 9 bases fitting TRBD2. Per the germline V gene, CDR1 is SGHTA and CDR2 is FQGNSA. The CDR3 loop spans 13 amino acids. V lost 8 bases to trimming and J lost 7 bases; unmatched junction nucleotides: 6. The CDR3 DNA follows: TGTGCCAGCTGCCTAGCGGGAAGGAATGAGCAGTTCTTC. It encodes CASCLAGRNEQFF.

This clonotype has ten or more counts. DNA of the CDR3: TGTGCCAGCAGCCCTCGGCGCTATGGCTACACCTTC. It is translated as CASSPRRYGYTF. The chain combines TRBV6-2 or TRBV6-3 with TRBJ1-2; no reliable D call. The CDR3 spans 12 residues. V was trimmed by 6 bases and J by 4 bases, leaving 9 bases between them. Germline loops: CDR1 MNHEY, CDR2 SVGEGT.

The DNA of the CDR3 is TGTGCCAGCAGCGATAGCGGGAGCTATGGCTACACCTTC. Translation gives CASSDSGSYGYTF. V is TRBV7-2 and J is TRBJ1-2; D unresolved. CDR3 length equals 13 residues. Trimming took 5 bases from V and 4 from J, leaving 11 bases between them. Germline V gene data show CDR1 as SGHTA and CDR2 as FQGNSA.

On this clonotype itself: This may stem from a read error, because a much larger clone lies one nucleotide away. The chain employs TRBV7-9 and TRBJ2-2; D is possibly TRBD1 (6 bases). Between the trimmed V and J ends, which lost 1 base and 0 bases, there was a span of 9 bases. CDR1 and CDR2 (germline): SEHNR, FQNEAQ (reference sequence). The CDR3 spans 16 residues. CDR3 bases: TGTGCCAGCAGCTTAGTAGGGACATCGAACACCGGGGAGCTGTTTTTT. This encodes CASSLVGTSNTGELFF.

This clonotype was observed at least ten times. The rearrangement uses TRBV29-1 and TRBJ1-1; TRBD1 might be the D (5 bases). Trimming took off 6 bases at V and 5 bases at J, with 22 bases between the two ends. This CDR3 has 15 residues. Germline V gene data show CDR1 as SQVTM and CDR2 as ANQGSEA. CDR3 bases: TGCAGCGTACCTTCTGGGGGAGGGATTGTGACTGAAGCTTTCTTT. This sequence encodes CSVPSGGGIVTEAFF.

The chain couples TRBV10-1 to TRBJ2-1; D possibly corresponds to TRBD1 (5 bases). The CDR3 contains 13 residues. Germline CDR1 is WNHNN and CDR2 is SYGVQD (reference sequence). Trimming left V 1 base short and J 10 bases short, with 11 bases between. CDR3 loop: CASSEWGYDEQFF. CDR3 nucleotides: TGCGCCAGCAGTGAGTGGGGCTATGACGAGCAGTTCTTC.

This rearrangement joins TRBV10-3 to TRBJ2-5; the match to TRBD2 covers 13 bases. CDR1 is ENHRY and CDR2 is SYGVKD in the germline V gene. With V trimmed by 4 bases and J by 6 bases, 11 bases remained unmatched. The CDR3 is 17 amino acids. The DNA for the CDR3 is TGTGCCATCAGTGGGGCCGGGACTAGCGGGATTTTGCAGACCCAGTACTTC. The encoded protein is CAISGAGTSGILQTQYF.

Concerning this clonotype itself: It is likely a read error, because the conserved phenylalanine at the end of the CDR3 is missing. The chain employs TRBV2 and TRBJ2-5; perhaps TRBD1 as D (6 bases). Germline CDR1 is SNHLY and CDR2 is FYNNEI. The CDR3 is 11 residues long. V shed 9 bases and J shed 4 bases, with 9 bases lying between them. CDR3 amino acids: CARTGRETQYL. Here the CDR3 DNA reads TGTGCCAGGACAGGACGAGAGACCCAGTACTTA.